The T cell receptor (beta chain) described here comes from a study of blood T cells in healthy people across ages. Study details: There was about one barcoded beta molecule captured by template switching per two T cells.

A sample-barcoded 5' primer and a J-beta primer mix were used in a second PCR of roughly 7 to 12 cycles. MiXCR was run by TCRdb on the 5' RACE reads, yielding one entry per CDR3 protein. The repertoire holds fewer than 2 million distinct CDR3 sequences, 39% seen once, with 23% in the top ten. Germline CDR1 reads ENHRY; CDR2 reads SYGVKD. This CDR3 has 14 amino acids. V was clipped by 2 bases and J by 7 bases, with 11 bases between them. Whole-study findings and limits: Naive T cell percentage strongly correlated with TCR beta diversity. Older age went with lower TCR beta diversity per million T cells, in a roughly linear way.

This clonotype was picked up a small number of times. Its antigen is still unknown. Per sample, no less than 6 micrograms of total RNA were extracted. The chain couples TRBV10-3 to TRBJ1-4, with D possibly TRBD1 on 5 matching bases. The TCR sequence derives from a human donor in good health. Input material: blood. DNA of the CDR3: TGTGCCATCAGTGAGAACAGGCCGCCTGAAAAACTGTTTTTT. Translating gives CAISENRPPEKLFF.